One sample yielded the 19 T cell receptor beta chains listed below, sequenced in a study of blood T cell repertoires in COVID-19 (TCRdb year 2020). Library preparation employed the immunoSEQ multiplex PCR assay. Imported from immuneACCESS, the table was reduced by TCRdb to in-frame sequences with V and J called. These copies leave out some clones; in studies compared against another copy, an unresolved V gene accounts for under half, and the cause of the remainder is not known. This sample holds 290,000 or so clones; around 87% were observed only once. The ten biggest clones cover roughly 2.3% of the sample. The sample comprised peripheral blood. Receptors originate from a man aged 18-30 years with active or convalescent COVID-19.

The genes are TRBV27 and TRBJ2-1, with 13 bases identical to TRBD2. CDR1 and CDR2 (germline): MNHEY, SMNVEV (reference sequence). The CDR3 consists of 15 residues. With V trimmed by 6 bases and J by 4 bases, 3 bases remained unmatched. The CDR3 DNA reads as TGTGCCAGCAGCCCGGGACTAGCGGGATACAATGAGCAGTTCTTC. Protein: CASSPGLAGYNEQFF.

The chain is built from TRBV28 and TRBJ1-5; D not certain. The CDR3 length is 14 residues. The germline V gene encodes CDR1 MDHEN and CDR2 SYDVKM. The V and J ends lost 6 bases and 3 bases respectively, with 12 bases between them. CDR3 loop: CASRATVFNQPQHF. CDR3 sequence (DNA): TGTGCCAGCAGGGCTACAGTGTTCAATCAGCCCCAGCATTTT.

This rearrangement joins TRBV12-3 or TRBV12-4 to TRBJ2-7, with a possible D match to TRBD1 (6 bases). The ends were cut back, 5 bases at V and 2 bases at J, with 7 bases in the middle. There are 12 residues in the CDR3. CDR3 sequence (DNA): TGTGCCAGCAGTAGGACAGCCTACGAGCAGTACTTC. It codes for CASSRTAYEQYF.

This clone was seen more than once but under ten times. The chain uses TRBV21-1 and TRBJ1-1; the table calls TRBD1, which could not be checked here. TRBV21-1 represents a pseudogene. CDR3 length: 15 amino acids. CDR3 loop: CASSRLGQMVTEAFF. CDR3 sequence (DNA): TGTGCCAGCAGCCGATTGGGACAGATGGTCACTGAAGCTTTCTTT.

The chain couples TRBV4-3 to TRBJ2-5, with 7 bases lining up with TRBD1. Trimming removed 2 bases from V and 0 bases from J; junction bases left unmatched: 3. The CDR3 totals 15 residues. Germline loops: CDR1 LGHNA, CDR2 YSLEER. CDR3 residues: CASSQSQGYQETQYF. The CDR3 region has the DNA TGCGCCAGCAGCCAATCACAGGGGTACCAAGAGACCCAGTACTTC.

The CDR3 spells CASSLQEGTEAFF. Here the CDR3 DNA reads TGTGCCAGCAGCTTGCAAGAGGGCACTGAAGCTTTCTTT. The chain combines TRBV5-4 with TRBJ1-1, with no clear D. The CDR3 spans 13 residues. The germline V and J ends were trimmed by 1 base and 4 bases, with 8 bases remaining between them. Germline CDR1 and CDR2: SGHNT and YYREEE (reference sequence). Looking up the rest from reference TRBV5-4 and TRBJ1-1 gives the full variable domain: ETGVTQSPTHLIKTRGQQVTLRCSSQSGHNTVSWYQQALGQGPQFIFQYYREEENGRGNFPPRFSGLQFPNYSSELNVNALELDDSALYLCASSLQEGTEAFFGQGTRLTVV.

V gene TRBV14 combines with J gene TRBJ1-5; TRBD1 agrees at 10 bases. The CDR3 loop spans 20 amino acids. CDR1 and CDR2 from the germline V gene are SGHDN and FVKESK. J lost 0 bases, V lost 4 bases, and 15 bases had no gene match. CDR3 amino acids: CASSLLSGQGDDYSNQPQHF. CDR3 coding DNA: TGTGCCAGCAGCCTATTATCAGGACAGGGGGACGATTATAGCAATCAGCCCCAGCATTTT.

This chain connects TRBV27 to TRBJ2-7; the match to TRBD2 covers 13 bases. Trimming cost V 5 bases and J 6 bases; bases outside gene matches: 7. The CDR3 loop spans 15 amino acids. Per germline, CDR1 MNHEY and CDR2 SMNVEV (reference sequence). CDR3 coding DNA: TGTGCCAGCAGTCCCGGGACTAGCGGGATGGGCGAGCAGTACTTC. Translating it yields CASSPGTSGMGEQYF.

This chain uses TRBV9 with TRBJ2-1; TRBD2 aligns across 11 bases. The length of the CDR3 is 15 residues. Germline V lookup: CDR1 SGDLS, CDR2 YYNGEE. After removal of 2 bases from V and 6 bases from J, the junction contained 4 bases not matched to a gene. CDR3 region: CASSVSGRALNEQFF. CDR3 DNA: TGTGCCAGCAGCGTTAGCGGGAGGGCCCTCAATGAGCAGTTCTTC.

This chain links TRBV7-8 with TRBJ2-2; a possible D gene is TRBD2 (5 bases). V lost 2 bases to trimming and J lost 7 bases, with 11 bases between them. The CDR3 is made up of 14 amino acids. Germline CDR1 SGHVS, CDR2 FQNEAQ. The CDR3: CASSLRRDHGELFF. The CDR3 DNA follows: TGTGCCAGCAGCTTACGACGGGATCACGGGGAGCTGTTTTTT.

The gene calls are TRBV10-1 and TRBJ1-2, with 10 bases matching TRBD1. V lost 7 bases and J lost 4; bases outside the gene matches: 9. Germline V gene sequence: CDR1 WNHNN, CDR2 SYGVQD (reference sequence). The CDR3 is made up of 15 amino acids. The CDR3 DNA follows: TGCGCCAGCACCCTGACAGGGGGCGAAACCTATGGCTACACCTTC. This sequence encodes CASTLTGGETYGYTF.

The V call is TRBV7-8, the J call TRBJ1-5; D gene ambiguous. The CDR3 extends over 15 amino acids. Trimming removed 1 base at V and 9 bases at J, with 16 bases between. The V gene's germline CDR1 is SGHVS and CDR2 FQNEAQ. CDR3 nucleotides: TGTGCCAGCAGCTTAGATAGTGGAGGTGGACGGCCCCAGCATTTT. This gives the protein CASSLDSGGGRPQHF. The full variable domain, completed using reference TRBV7-8 and TRBJ1-5, is GAGVSQSPRYKVAKRGQDVALRCDPISGHVSLFWYQQALGQGPEFLTYFQNEAQLDKSGLPSDRFFAERPEGSVSTLKIQRTQQEDSAVYLCASSLDSGGGRPQHFGDGTRLSIL.

The chain recombines TRBV2 with TRBJ2-1, with 9 nucleotides matching TRBD2. From germline, CDR1 is SNHLY and CDR2 FYNNEI. This CDR3 is 14 amino acids long. Trimming at V came to 6 bases and at J to 2 bases, leaving 2 bases not matched to a gene. CDR3 sequence: CASRSSGAYNEQFF. The DNA for the CDR3 is TGTGCCAGCAGGTCTAGCGGGGCCTACAATGAGCAGTTCTTC.

The genes are TRBV6-1 and TRBJ1-4; the match to TRBD1 covers 7 bases. The V gene end was trimmed by 4 bases and the J gene end by 3 bases; junction bases not matched to a gene: 8. CDR1 MNHNS and CDR2 SASEGT come from the germline V gene. CDR3 length: 16 residues. CDR3 nucleotides: TGTGCCAGCAGTGCCTTGAGGGGACAGCCTAATGAAAAACTGTTTTTT. Translated: CASSALRGQPNEKLFF.

The gene calls are TRBV10-3 and TRBJ2-3, with D uncertain. The V gene's germline CDR1 is ENHRY and CDR2 SYGVKD. The CDR3 extends over 11 amino acids. V lost 8 bases and J lost 4, with 7 bases in between. CDR3 bases: TGTGCCATCGGCGGTTCAGATACGCAGTATTTT. It specifies CAIGGSDTQYF.

The CDR3: CASSYERIVKNIQYF. DNA of the CDR3: TGTGCCAGCAGTTATGAGCGGATAGTCAAAAACATTCAGTACTTC. J is TRBJ2-4 and V is TRBV6-2 or TRBV6-3, with a weak D call TRBD2 (5 bases). This CDR3 has 15 amino acids. Per the germline V gene, CDR1 is MNHEY and CDR2 is SVGEGT. V lost 3 bases and J lost 3, with 12 bases in between.

The CDR3 region is CASSITSTDTQYF. The CDR3 nucleotides are TGCGCCAGCAGCATCACATCCACAGATACGCAGTATTTT. The chain joins TRBV5-1 to TRBJ2-3; unclear D gene. The CDR3 covers 13 residues. Trimming left V 4 bases short and J 2 bases short, with 8 bases between. Germline loops: CDR1 SGHRS, CDR2 YFSETQ.

The CDR3 reads CASSDPAGVNTGELFF. CDR3 DNA: TGTGCCAGCAGCGATCCAGCGGGGGTTAACACCGGGGAGCTGTTTTTT. The chain uses TRBV9 and TRBJ2-2; 8 bases are a match to TRBD2. The CDR3 extends over 16 amino acids. J lost 2 bases, V lost 3 bases, and 6 bases had no gene match. Germline V gene sequence: CDR1 SGDLS, CDR2 YYNGEE.

This chain uses TRBV4-2 with TRBJ2-3, with D possibly TRBD1 on 7 matching bases. The V gene lost 1 base and the J gene lost 6 bases, with 14 bases spanning the gap. Germline V gene lookup returns CDR1 LGHNA and CDR2 YNFKEQ. This CDR3 is built from 15 residues. The CDR3 nucleotides are TGTGCCAGCAGCCAAGGTGACAGGGAGGTGGATACGCAGTATTTT. Its translation is CASSQGDREVDTQYF.